A single sample is the source of the 12 T cell receptor beta chains below, sequenced in a study of human T cells and chemical hapten exposure. In TCRdb, the RACE reads were re-called with MiXCR into one record per CDR3 protein. The table includes roughly 380,000 distinct CDR3 sequences, roughly 5% detected once. Sample time point: patch test 1, 2 weeks after DPC sensitization. Treatment meaning: therapeutic diphenylcyclopropenone sensitization with weekly scalp DPC. The input for sequencing was whole blood, taken in connection with sensitization to the hapten diphenylcyclopropenone (DPC). These receptors came from a woman aged 45-60 years with alopecia areata. Some clones in this sample may be carry-over from other donors' samples.

This clonotype was counted a few times. The chain couples TRBV7-2 to TRBJ2-5; the match to TRBD1 covers 9 bases. Germline V gives CDR1 SGHTA, CDR2 FQGNSA. V lost 8 bases, J lost 5 bases, and 9 bases stayed unmatched. The length of the CDR3 is 14 residues. Here the CDR3 DNA reads TGTGCCAGCGAACAGGGGGCACTGGGGGAGACCCAGTACTTC. This translates into CASEQGALGETQYF.

This clonotype was counted at least ten times. The chain joins TRBV20-1 to TRBJ1-1; D uncertain. CDR1 and CDR2 from the germline V gene are DFQATT and SNEGSKA (reference sequence). Trimming shortened V by 5 bases and J by 10 bases, and 20 bases separated the two germline ends. The CDR3 covers 13 residues. This chain's CDR3 is CSAGEDDSPGAFF. The CDR3, as DNA: TGCAGTGCTGGTGAGGACGACTCTCCGGGAGCTTTCTTT.

This clonotype was recorded many times. The chain recombines TRBV12-5 with TRBJ2-7; D remains unclear. Trimming took 5 bases from V and 0 from J, leaving 11 bases between them. The CDR3 consists of 14 residues. CDR1 and CDR2 (germline): LGHNT, FRNRAP. CDR3 coding DNA: TGTGCTAGTGGTCCCCTCGCTAGCTCCTACGAGCAGTACTTC. Translated, it gives CASGPLASSYEQYF. The variable domain in full, completed from reference TRBV12-5 and TRBJ2-7, reads DARVTQTPRHKVTEMGQEVTMRCQPILGHNTVFWYRQTMMQGLELLAYFRNRAPLDDSGMPKDRFSAEMPDATLATLKIQPSEPRDSAVYFCASGPLASSYEQYFGPGTRLTVT.

This chain connects TRBV14 to TRBJ1-5; possible D gene TRBD1, 5 bases. CDR1 is SGHDN, CDR2 FVKESK, per germline. V lost 5 bases to trimming and J lost 7 bases, with 12 bases between them. The CDR3 length is 13 residues. The CDR3 loop is CASSSARGQPQHF. The CDR3 DNA reads as TGTGCCAGCAGCTCCGCCCGGGGGCAGCCCCAGCATTTT.

This clonotype was seen at least ten times. The chain employs TRBV6-5 and TRBJ1-1; no definite D call. The V gene's germline CDR1 is MNHEY and CDR2 SVGAGI. The CDR3 loop spans 14 amino acids. Trimming cost V 0 bases and J 4 bases, with 9 bases left between them. This CDR3 reads CASSYSWESTEAFF. Here the CDR3 DNA reads TGTGCCAGCAGTTACTCGTGGGAATCCACTGAAGCTTTCTTT.

This clonotype was counted between two and nine times. This chain links TRBV29-1 with TRBJ2-3; D is uncertain. The CDR3 contains 11 residues. Germline CDR1 and CDR2: SQVTM and ANQGSEA. The V end lost 6 bases, the J end lost 1 base, and 5 bases lay between the germline ends. The CDR3 DNA is TGCAGCGTGTGGGGCACAGATACGCAGTATTTT. It codes for CSVWGTDTQYF.

This clonotype was observed at least ten times. This sequence joins TRBV29-1 and TRBJ1-1; D not resolved. The CDR3 covers 8 residues. Looked up from germline, CDR1 is SQVTM and CDR2 is ANQGSEA. CDR3 DNA sequence: TGCAGTGGGTCCGGAGCTTTCTTT. Translation: CSGSGAFF.

This clonotype was seen a few times. The V call is TRBV5-1, the J call TRBJ2-7; D unclear. The CDR3 has 17 residues. Germline-derived CDR1 and CDR2 are SGHRS and YFSETQ. Deletions cut 0 bases from V and 0 bases from J, with 16 bases between. CDR3 nucleotide sequence: TGCGCCAGCAGCTTGGAAGTCCACGGCCGGAGCTCCTACGAGCAGTACTTC. Translated: CASSLEVHGRSSYEQYF. Drawing the rest from reference TRBV5-1 and TRBJ2-7, the complete variable domain is KAGVTQTPRYLIKTRGQQVTLSCSPISGHRSVSWYQQTPGQGLQFLFEYFSETQRNKGNFPGRFSGRQFSNSRSEMNVSTLELGDSALYLCASSLEVHGRSSYEQYFGPGTRLTVT.

This clonotype appeared a few times. V usage is TRBV5-1 and J usage is TRBJ1-1; D gene ambiguous. The length of the CDR3 is 13 residues. In germline, CDR1 is SGHRS, CDR2 YFSETQ. V gave up 0 bases and J gave up 3 bases, with 6 bases separating them. The CDR3 sequence is CASSLEHDTEAFF. In nucleotides, the CDR3 is TGCGCCAGCAGCTTGGAACACGACACTGAAGCTTTCTTT.

There are a few counts of this clonotype. The chain uses TRBV5-1 and TRBJ2-2; D is uncertain. This CDR3 region has 13 residues. The germline V gene has CDR1 SGHRS and CDR2 YFSETQ. The V gene lost 4 bases and the J gene lost 4 bases, with 8 bases spanning the gap. The CDR3, as DNA: TGCGCCAGCAGCCCAAGTACCACCGGGGAGCTGTTTTTT. It translates to CASSPSTTGELFF. The full variable domain, completed using reference TRBV5-1 and TRBJ2-2, is KAGVTQTPRYLIKTRGQQVTLSCSPISGHRSVSWYQQTPGQGLQFLFEYFSETQRNKGNFPGRFSGRQFSNSRSEMNVSTLELGDSALYLCASSPSTTGELFFGEGSRLTVL.

This clonotype was seen many times. The J gene is TRBJ1-1, the V gene TRBV9; 7 bases fit TRBD1. The germline CDR1 and CDR2 sequences are SGDLS and YYNGEE. With 4 bases clipped from V and 7 bases from J, the junction kept 13 bases outside the gene matches. The CDR3 has 15 residues. CDR3 DNA sequence: TGTGCCAGCAGCCCATCGTCTGACAGGGAGGGTGAAGCTTTCTTT. This codes for CASSPSSDREGEAFF.

The chain recombines TRBV9 with TRBJ2-1; 14 nucleotides match TRBD2. The ends lost 4 bases at V and 4 bases at J; junction bases unmatched: 13. This CDR3 is 19 amino acids long. Germline CDR1 SGDLS, CDR2 YYNGEE. CDR3 amino acids: CASSPGTSGGPVRYNEQFF. The CDR3 DNA sequence: TGTGCCAGCAGCCCCGGGACTAGCGGGGGCCCCGTTAGATACAATGAGCAGTTCTTC.